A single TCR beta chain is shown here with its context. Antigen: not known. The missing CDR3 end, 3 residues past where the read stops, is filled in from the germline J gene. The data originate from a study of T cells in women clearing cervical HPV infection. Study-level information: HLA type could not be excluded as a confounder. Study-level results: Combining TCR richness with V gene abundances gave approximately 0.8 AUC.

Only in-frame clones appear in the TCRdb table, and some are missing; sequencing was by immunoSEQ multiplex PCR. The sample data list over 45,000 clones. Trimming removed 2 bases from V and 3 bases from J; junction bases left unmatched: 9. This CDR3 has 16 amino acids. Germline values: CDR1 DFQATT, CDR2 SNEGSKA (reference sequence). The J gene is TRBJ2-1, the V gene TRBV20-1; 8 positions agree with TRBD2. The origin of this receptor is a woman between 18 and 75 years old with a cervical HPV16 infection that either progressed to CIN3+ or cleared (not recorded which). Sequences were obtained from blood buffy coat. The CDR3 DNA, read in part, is TGCAGTGCTAGAAAGAGTGCGGGAGGAATCTACAATGAG. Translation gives CSARKSAGGIYNE. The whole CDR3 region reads CSARKSAGGIYNEQFF.